These T cell receptor beta chains were read from a single sample in a study of patients and donors after allogeneic stem cell transplantation. TCRdb re-called the RT-PCR reads through MiXCR, storing one row per CDR3 protein. The sample comprises about 150,000 distinct CDR3 sequences, 30% to 45% of which are singletons, and less than 60% rests with the top ten. Sequencing used blood, either unsorted or a sorted T cell fraction (not recorded which). The receptors here all came from a human donor who was either an allogeneic HSCT recipient or a stem cell or donor lymphocyte infusion donor (not recorded which). It is not recorded whose cells these are; they may come from a transplant donor. Both conserved end residues are part of each CDR3. D genes are given only for firm matches. For some rows the clone size is stated as once, few or many, or as a class when expanded; others skip it.

V gene: TRBV28
clone size: many
D gene: -
J gene: TRBJ1-1
CDR3 protein: CASSSGTPLGTEAFF

V gene: TRBV2
clone size: -
D gene: -
J gene: TRBJ1-2
CDR3 protein: CASSPLGRNNYGYTF

V gene: TRBV4-3
clone size: -
D gene: -
J gene: TRBJ1-1
CDR3 protein: CASSQGEGRGTEAFF

V gene: TRBV12-3/TRBV12-4
clone size: once
D gene: -
J gene: TRBJ2-5
CDR3 protein: CASSLYREETQYF

V gene: TRBV29-1
clone size: few
D gene: TRBD1
J gene: TRBJ2-5
CDR3 protein: CSVTDRSIQETQYF

V gene: TRBV3-1
clone size: -
D gene: -
J gene: TRBJ1-2
CDR3 protein: CASSHGGLSYGYTF

V gene: TRBV12-3/TRBV12-4
clone size: few
D gene: -
J gene: TRBJ1-2
CDR3 protein: CASSSTESHGYTF

V gene: TRBV4-1
clone size: many
D gene: -
J gene: TRBJ1-1
CDR3 protein: CASSQIIGTAFF

V gene: TRBV6-5
clone size: -
D gene: -
J gene: TRBJ2-3
CDR3 protein: CASSYSDSTDTQYF

V gene: TRBV4-2
clone size: few
D gene: -
J gene: TRBJ1-1
CDR3 protein: CASSQDGTDEAFF

V gene: TRBV10-3
clone size: -
D gene: -
J gene: TRBJ2-7
CDR3 protein: CAISGTAYEQYF

V gene: TRBV6-5
clone size: few
D gene: -
J gene: TRBJ1-2
CDR3 protein: CASSYSGRGYGYTF

V gene: TRBV29-1
clone size: -
D gene: -
J gene: TRBJ1-1
CDR3 protein: CSVGVHGRGTEAFF

V gene: TRBV30
clone size: -
D gene: TRBD1
J gene: TRBJ1-1
CDR3 protein: CAWQTGGGTEAFF

V gene: TRBV12-3/TRBV12-4
clone size: -
D gene: -
J gene: TRBJ1-3
CDR3 protein: CATGHIGNTIYF

V gene: TRBV7-9
clone size: -
D gene: -
J gene: TRBJ1-6
CDR3 protein: CASSLKGDYNSPLHF

V gene: TRBV7-7
clone size: few
D gene: -
J gene: TRBJ1-3
CDR3 protein: CASSPGLSSGNTIYF

V gene: TRBV28
clone size: few
D gene: TRBD1
J gene: TRBJ1-2
CDR3 protein: CASSFEDREYYGYTF

V gene: TRBV6-5
clone size: few
D gene: TRBD1
J gene: TRBJ1-2
CDR3 protein: CASSLRDSNTTNYGYTF

V gene: TRBV2
clone size: few
D gene: TRBD1
J gene: TRBJ1-6
CDR3 protein: CASSEGGQYNSPLHF

V gene: TRBV25-1
clone size: few
D gene: -
J gene: TRBJ1-5
CDR3 protein: CASSGKDSKNSNQPQHF

V gene: TRBV5-6
clone size: -
D gene: TRBD1
J gene: TRBJ1-1
CDR3 protein: CASSLWTGTNTEAFF

V gene: TRBV28
clone size: few
D gene: -
J gene: TRBJ1-2
CDR3 protein: CASSLSGPIYGYTF

V gene: TRBV5-6
clone size: -
D gene: TRBD1
J gene: TRBJ2-1
CDR3 protein: CASSLVRDRADDEQFF

V gene: TRBV6-6
clone size: once
D gene: -
J gene: TRBJ2-3
CDR3 protein: CASSYSVADTQYF

V gene: TRBV14
clone size: few
D gene: -
J gene: TRBJ2-7
CDR3 protein: CASSQGGGISYEQYF

V gene: TRBV27
clone size: -
D gene: -
J gene: TRBJ1-1
CDR3 protein: CASSLQGVLAKGTEAFF

V gene: TRBV9
clone size: few
D gene: -
J gene: TRBJ2-7
CDR3 protein: CASSVDLGEQYF

V gene: TRBV6-1
clone size: -
D gene: -
J gene: TRBJ1-6
CDR3 protein: CASSEVGPLHF

V gene: TRBV12-3/TRBV12-4
clone size: -
D gene: -
J gene: TRBJ2-1
CDR3 protein: CASSPGTGEQFF

V gene: TRBV7-8
clone size: few
D gene: -
J gene: TRBJ1-1
CDR3 protein: CASSFMGRNTEAFF

V gene: TRBV7-2
clone size: many
D gene: -
J gene: TRBJ1-1
CDR3 protein: CASSLALDAEAFF

V gene: TRBV28
clone size: -
D gene: -
J gene: TRBJ1-3
CDR3 protein: CASKGGGAENTIYF

V gene: TRBV12-3/TRBV12-4
clone size: -
D gene: -
J gene: TRBJ1-1
CDR3 protein: CASSPTGRDTEAFF

V gene: TRBV12-3/TRBV12-4
clone size: -
D gene: -
J gene: TRBJ1-2
CDR3 protein: CASTTGGRIGYTF

V gene: TRBV7-3
clone size: once
D gene: -
J gene: TRBJ2-6
CDR3 protein: CASSFTGANVLTF

V gene: TRBV6-2/TRBV6-3
clone size: -
D gene: -
J gene: TRBJ1-5
CDR3 protein: CASSLPGRDTNQPQHF